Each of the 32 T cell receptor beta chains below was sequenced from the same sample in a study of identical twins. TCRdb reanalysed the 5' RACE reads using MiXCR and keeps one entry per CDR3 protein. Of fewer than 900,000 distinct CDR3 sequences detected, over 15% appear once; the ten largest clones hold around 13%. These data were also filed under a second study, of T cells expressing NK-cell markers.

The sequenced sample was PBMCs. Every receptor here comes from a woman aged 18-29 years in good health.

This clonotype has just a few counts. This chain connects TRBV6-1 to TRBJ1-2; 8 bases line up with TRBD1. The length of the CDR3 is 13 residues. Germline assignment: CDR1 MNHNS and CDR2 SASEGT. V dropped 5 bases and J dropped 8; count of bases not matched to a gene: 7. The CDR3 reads CASSPDRGRGYTF. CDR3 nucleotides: TGTGCCAGCAGTCCAGACAGGGGCAGAGGCTACACCTTC.

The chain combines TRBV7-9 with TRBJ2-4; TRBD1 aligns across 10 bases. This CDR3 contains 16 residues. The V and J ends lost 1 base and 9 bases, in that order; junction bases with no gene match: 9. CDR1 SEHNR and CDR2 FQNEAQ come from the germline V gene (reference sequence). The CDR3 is CASSLGQTGGAPIQYF. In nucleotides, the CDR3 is TGTGCCAGCAGCTTAGGACAGACAGGGGGCGCCCCCATTCAGTACTTC.

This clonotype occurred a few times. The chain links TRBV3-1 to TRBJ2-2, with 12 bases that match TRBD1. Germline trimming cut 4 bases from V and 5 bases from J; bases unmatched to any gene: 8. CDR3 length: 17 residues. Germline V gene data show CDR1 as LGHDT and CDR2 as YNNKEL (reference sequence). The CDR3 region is CASSRGTGGDKTGELFF. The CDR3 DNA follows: TGTGCCAGCAGCCGCGGGACAGGGGGCGATAAGACCGGGGAGCTGTTTTTT.

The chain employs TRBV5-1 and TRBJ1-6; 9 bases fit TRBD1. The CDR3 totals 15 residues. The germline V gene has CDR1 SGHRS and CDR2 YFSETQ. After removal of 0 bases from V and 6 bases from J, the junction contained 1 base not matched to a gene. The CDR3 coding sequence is TGCGCCAGCAGCTTGGAGACAGGGGGTAATTCACCCCTCCACTTT. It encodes CASSLETGGNSPLHF. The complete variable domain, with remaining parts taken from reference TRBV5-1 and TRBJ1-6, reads KAGVTQTPRYLIKTRGQQVTLSCSPISGHRSVSWYQQTPGQGLQFLFEYFSETQRNKGNFPGRFSGRQFSNSRSEMNVSTLELGDSALYLCASSLETGGNSPLHFGNGTRLTVT.

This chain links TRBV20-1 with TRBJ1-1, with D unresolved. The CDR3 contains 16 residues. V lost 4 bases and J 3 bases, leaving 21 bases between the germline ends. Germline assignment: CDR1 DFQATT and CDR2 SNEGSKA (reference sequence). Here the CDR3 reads CSATPASSRLYTEAFF. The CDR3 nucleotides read TGCAGTGCTACCCCAGCCAGTTCGCGCCTGTACACTGAAGCTTTCTTT.

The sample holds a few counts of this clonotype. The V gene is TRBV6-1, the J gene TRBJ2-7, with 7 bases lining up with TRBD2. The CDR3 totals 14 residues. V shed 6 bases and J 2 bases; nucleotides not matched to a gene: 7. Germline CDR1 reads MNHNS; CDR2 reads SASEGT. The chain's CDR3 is CASRQRGGTYEQYF. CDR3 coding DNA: TGTGCCAGCAGACAGCGGGGTGGGACCTACGAGCAGTACTTC.

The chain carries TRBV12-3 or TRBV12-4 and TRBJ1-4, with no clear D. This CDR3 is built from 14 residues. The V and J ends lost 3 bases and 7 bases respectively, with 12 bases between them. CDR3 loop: CASSLVRPPEKLFF. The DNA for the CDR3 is TGTGCCAGCAGTTTGGTCAGGCCCCCTGAAAAACTGTTTTTT.

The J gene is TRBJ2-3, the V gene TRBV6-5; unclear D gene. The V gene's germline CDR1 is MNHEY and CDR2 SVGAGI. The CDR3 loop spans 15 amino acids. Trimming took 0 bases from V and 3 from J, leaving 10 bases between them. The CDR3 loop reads CASSYSHPLTDTQYF. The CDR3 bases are TGTGCCAGCAGTTACTCCCACCCGCTAACAGATACGCAGTATTTT.

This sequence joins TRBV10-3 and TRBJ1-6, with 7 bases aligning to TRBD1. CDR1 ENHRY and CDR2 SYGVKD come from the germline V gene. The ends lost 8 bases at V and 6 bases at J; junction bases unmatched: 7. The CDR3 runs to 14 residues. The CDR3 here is CAIAEGAANSPLHF. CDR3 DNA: TGTGCCATCGCGGAGGGGGCGGCTAATTCACCCCTCCACTTT.

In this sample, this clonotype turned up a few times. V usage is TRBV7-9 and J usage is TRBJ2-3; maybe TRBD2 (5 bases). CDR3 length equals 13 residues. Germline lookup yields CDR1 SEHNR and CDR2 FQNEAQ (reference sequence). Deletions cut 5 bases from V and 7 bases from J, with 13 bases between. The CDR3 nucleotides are TGTGCCAGCAGCCGGGCGGGCACGAATACGCAGTATTTT. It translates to CASSRAGTNTQYF.

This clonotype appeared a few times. CDR3 sequence reads: CSVDWPFNLNTGELFF. CDR3 nucleotides: TGCAGCGTTGATTGGCCCTTCAACCTGAACACCGGGGAGCTGTTTTTT. The V and J genes are TRBV29-1 and TRBJ2-2, with D uncertain. V lost 3 bases and J lost 1, with 15 bases in between. CDR3 size: 16 residues. The germline gives CDR1 SQVTM, CDR2 ANQGSEA.

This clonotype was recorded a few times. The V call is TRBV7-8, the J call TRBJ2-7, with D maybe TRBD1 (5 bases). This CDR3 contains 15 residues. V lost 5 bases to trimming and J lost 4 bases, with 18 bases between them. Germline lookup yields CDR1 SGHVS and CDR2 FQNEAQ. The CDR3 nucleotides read TGTGCCAGCAGCATCAGGGTGATGGCTTCGTACGAGCAGTACTTC. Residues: CASSIRVMASYEQYF. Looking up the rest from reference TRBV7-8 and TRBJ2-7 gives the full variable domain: GAGVSQSPRYKVAKRGQDVALRCDPISGHVSLFWYQQALGQGPEFLTYFQNEAQLDKSGLPSDRFFAERPEGSVSTLKIQRTQQEDSAVYLCASSIRVMASYEQYFGPGTRLTVT.

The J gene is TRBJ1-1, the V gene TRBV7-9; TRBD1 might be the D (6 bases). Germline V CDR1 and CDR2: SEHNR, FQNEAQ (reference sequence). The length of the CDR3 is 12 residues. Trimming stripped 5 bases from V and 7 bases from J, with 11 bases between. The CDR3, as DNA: TGTGCCAGCAGCGCCACAGGGCTTGAAGCTTTCTTT. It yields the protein CASSATGLEAFF.

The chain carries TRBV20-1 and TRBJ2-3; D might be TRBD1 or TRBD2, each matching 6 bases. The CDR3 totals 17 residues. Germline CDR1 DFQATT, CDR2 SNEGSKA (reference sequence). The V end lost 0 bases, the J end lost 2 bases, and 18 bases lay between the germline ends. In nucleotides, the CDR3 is TGCAGTGCTAGAGATAACTCCGGGGGCGCTCCCACAGATACGCAGTATTTT. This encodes CSARDNSGGAPTDTQYF.

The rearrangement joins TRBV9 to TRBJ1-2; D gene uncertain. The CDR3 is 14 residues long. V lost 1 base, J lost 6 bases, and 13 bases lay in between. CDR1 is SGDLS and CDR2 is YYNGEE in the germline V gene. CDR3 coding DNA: TGTGCCAGCAGCGTAAGCGGGGTCGGCGATGGCTACACCTTC. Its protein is CASSVSGVGDGYTF. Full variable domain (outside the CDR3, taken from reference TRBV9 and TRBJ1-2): DSGVTQTPKHLITATGQRVTLRCSPRSGDLSVYWYQQSLDQGLQFLIQYYNGEERAKGNILERFSAQQFPDLHSELNLSSLELGDSALYFCASSVSGVGDGYTFGSGTRLTVV.

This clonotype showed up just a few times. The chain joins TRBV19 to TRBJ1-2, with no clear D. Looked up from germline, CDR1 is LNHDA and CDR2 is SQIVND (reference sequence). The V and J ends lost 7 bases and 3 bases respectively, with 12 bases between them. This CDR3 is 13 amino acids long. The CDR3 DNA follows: TGTGCCAGTAATCGGGGTCGGGACTATGGCTACACCTTC. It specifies CASNRGRDYGYTF.

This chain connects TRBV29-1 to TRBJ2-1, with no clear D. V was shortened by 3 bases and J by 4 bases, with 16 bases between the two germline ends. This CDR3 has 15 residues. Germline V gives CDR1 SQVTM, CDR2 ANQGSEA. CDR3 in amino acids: CSVEGLPVGYNEQFF. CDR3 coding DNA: TGCAGCGTTGAGGGCCTGCCAGTGGGTTACAATGAGCAGTTCTTC.

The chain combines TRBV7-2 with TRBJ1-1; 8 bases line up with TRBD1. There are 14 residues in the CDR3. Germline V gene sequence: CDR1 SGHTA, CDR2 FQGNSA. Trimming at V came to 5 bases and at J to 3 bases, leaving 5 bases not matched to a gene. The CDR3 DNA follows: TGTGCCAGCAGCCTACAGGGGGGACACACTGAAGCTTTCTTT. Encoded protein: CASSLQGGHTEAFF.

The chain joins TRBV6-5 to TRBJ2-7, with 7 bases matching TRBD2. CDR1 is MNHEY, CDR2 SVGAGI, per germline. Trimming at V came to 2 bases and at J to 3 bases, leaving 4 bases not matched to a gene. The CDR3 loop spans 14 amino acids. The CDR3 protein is CASSYGERGYEQYF. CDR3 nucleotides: TGTGCCAGCAGTTACGGGGAGCGGGGCTACGAGCAGTACTTC.

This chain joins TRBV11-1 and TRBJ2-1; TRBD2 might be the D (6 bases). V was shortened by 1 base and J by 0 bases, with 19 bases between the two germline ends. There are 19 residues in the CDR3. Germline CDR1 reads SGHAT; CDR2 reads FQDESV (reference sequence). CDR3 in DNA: TGTGCCAGCAGCTTAGGCCGGGGACTTTCCCAAGGCTCCTACAATGAGCAGTTCTTC. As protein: CASSLGRGLSQGSYNEQFF.

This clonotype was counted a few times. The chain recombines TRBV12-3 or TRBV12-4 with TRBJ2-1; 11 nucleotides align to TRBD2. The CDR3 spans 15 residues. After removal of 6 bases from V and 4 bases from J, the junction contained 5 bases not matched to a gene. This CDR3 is CASSHSGGGYNEQFF. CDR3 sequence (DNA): TGTGCCAGCAGCCATAGCGGGGGGGGATACAATGAGCAGTTCTTC.

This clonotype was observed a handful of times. CDR3 in amino acids: CASSLLRAEIQYF. In DNA, the CDR3 is TGTGCCAGCAGCTTGTTAAGGGCGGAGATTCAGTACTTC. This chain connects TRBV5-8 to TRBJ2-4; D unclear. The ends were cut back, 1 base at V and 10 bases at J, with 12 bases in the middle. CDR1 and CDR2 (germline): SGHTS, YDEGEE. The CDR3 sequence is 13 residues long.

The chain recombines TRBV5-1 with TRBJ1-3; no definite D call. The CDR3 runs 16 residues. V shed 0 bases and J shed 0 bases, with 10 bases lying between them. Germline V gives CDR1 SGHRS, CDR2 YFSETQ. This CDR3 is CASSLAGSLSGNTIYF. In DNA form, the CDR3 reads TGCGCCAGCAGCTTGGCGGGGAGCCTCTCTGGAAACACCATATATTTT.

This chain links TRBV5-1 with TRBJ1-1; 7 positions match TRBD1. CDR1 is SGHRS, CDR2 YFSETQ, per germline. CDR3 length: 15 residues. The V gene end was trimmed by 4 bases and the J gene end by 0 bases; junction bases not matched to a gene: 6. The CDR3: CASSALGQLNTEAFF. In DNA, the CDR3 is TGCGCCAGCAGCGCGCTGGGACAGCTGAACACTGAAGCTTTCTTT.

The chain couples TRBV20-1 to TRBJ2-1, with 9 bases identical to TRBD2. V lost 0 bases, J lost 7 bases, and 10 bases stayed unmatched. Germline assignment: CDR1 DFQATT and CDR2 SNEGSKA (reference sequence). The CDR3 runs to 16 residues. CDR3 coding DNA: TGCAGTGCTAGAGATTCTGGCGGGGGGGCGAATAATGAGCAGTTCTTC. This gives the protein CSARDSGGGANNEQFF.

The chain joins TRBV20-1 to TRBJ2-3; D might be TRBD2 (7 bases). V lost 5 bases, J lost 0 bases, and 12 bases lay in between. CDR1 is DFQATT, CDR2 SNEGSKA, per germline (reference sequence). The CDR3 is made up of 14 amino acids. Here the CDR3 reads CSAGGADSTDTQYF. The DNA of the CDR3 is TGCAGTGCTGGGGGGGCAGATAGCACAGATACGCAGTATTTT.

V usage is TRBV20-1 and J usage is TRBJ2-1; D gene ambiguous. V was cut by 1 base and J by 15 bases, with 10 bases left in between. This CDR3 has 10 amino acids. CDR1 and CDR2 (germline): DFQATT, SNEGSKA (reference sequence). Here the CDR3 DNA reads TGCAGTGCTAGAGCCGGTGTGCTGTTCTTC. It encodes CSARAGVLFF.

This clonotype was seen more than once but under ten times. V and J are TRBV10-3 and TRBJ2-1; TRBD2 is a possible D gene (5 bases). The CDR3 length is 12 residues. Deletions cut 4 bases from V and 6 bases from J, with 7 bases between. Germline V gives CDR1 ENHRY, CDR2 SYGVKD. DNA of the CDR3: TGTGCCATCAGTGTTCGGGGCAATGAGCAGTTCTTC. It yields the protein CAISVRGNEQFF.

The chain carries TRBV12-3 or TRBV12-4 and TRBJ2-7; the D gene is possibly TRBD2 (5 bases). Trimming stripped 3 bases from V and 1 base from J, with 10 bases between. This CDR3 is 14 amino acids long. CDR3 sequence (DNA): TGTGCCAGCAGTTTGGAGCGGTTATCCTACGAGCAGTACTTC. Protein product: CASSLERLSYEQYF.

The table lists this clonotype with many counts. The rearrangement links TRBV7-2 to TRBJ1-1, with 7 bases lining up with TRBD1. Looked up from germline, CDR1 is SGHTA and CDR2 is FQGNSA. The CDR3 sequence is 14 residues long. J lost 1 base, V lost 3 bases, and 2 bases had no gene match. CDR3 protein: CASSFRTGNTEAFF. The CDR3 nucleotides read TGTGCCAGCAGCTTTCGGACAGGGAACACTGAAGCTTTCTTT.

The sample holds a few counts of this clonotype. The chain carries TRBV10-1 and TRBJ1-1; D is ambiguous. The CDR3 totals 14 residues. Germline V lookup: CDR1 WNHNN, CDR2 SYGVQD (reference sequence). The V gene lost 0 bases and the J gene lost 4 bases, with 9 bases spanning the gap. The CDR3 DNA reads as TGCGCCAGCAGTGAGTCGTTGGGAATCACTGAAGCTTTCTTT. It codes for CASSESLGITEAFF.

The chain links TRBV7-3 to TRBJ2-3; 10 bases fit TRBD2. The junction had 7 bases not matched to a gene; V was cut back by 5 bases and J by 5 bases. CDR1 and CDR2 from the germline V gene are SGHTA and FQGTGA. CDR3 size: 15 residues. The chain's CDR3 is CASSKLAGPGDTQYF. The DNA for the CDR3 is TGTGCCAGCAGCAAACTAGCGGGGCCCGGAGATACGCAGTATTTT.